This T cell receptor (beta chain) stems from a study of shared clonotypes between healthy human individuals. Findings of the study overall: Among donors, the sharing of clonotypes was expected to be influenced by sequencing depth. Researchers sampled blood only, noting tissue repertoires likely differ. For sorted subsets, rarefaction showed incomplete sequencing despite large depth.

The V gene lost 6 bases and the J gene lost 3 bases, with 14 bases spanning the gap. Germline V gene sequence: CDR1 MNHEY, CDR2 SVGAGI. This CDR3 spans 14 amino acids. Execution of the assay was at deep level. Profiling relied on immunoSEQ multiplex PCR, and the TCRdb table lists in-frame clones only, not all of them. The repertoire includes some 1,900,000 clones, approximately 94% of them detected once, and under 1.5% sits in the top ten. Terminally differentiated effector memory CD45RA+ cells were excluded from the naive CD8 cells, which were CD45RO-negative and positively selected for CCR7. Of note for this clone: The target antigen is unknown.

The receptor's source is a man aged 18 to 35 in good health. Sequencing used naive CD8+ T cells sorted from blood. V usage is TRBV6-5 and J usage is TRBJ1-2; no clear D. The CDR3 loop is CASSETYNYYGYTF. CDR3 DNA sequence: TGTGCCAGCAGCGAGACCTACAACTACTATGGCTACACCTTC.